The clone carrying this T cell receptor beta chain occurred many times. The data originate from a study of T cells in Graves' hyperthyroidism and ophthalmopathy. Overall study context: At the time of initial diagnosis and before any treatment, peripheral blood was collected.

The TCR beta CDR3 regions underwent amplification using RNA transcripts as the source. An initial round of RT-PCR targeting the TCR CDR3 relied on the HTBI primer set. TCRdb fed the multiplex PCR reads into MiXCR, producing one record per CDR3 protein. The sample includes hundreds of thousands of distinct CDR3 sequences, less than 25% of them seen just once. Fresh peripheral blood, approximately 10 ml, was the source of the PBMCs. The CDR3 consists of 14 residues. Germline-derived CDR1 and CDR2 are LNHDA and SQIVND (reference sequence). Trimming stripped 9 bases from V and 4 bases from J, with 18 bases between.

Sequencing was performed on blood. The V and J genes are TRBV19 and TRBJ1-2; perhaps TRBD1 as D (5 bases). This TCR was recovered from a man younger than 45 with Graves' ophthalmopathy. The CDR3 bases are TGTGCCAGCGCCGACGGGGCCGAGCTCTATGGCTACACCTTC. Its protein product is CASADGAELYGYTF.